This note documents a single TCR beta chain sequence. Its antigen is not identified. Each CDR3 protein gets one entry after TCRdb re-called the reads with MiXCR. The table lists around 1,700 distinct CDR3 sequences, 15% to 20% of them singletons, with 9.8% in the top ten. This sample was included in a study of liver allograft versus peripheral blood T cells. Looking at the study overall: Transplanted livers held T cell receptor repertoires, and these were compared with repertoires in recipients' peripheral blood.

Germline CDR1 and CDR2: ENHRY and SYGVKD. V shed 4 bases and J 6 bases; nucleotides not matched to a gene: 7. The CDR3 contains 15 residues. Points from the study as a whole: Liver allografts reportedly held T cell receptor repertoires unlike those in peripheral blood.

V gene TRBV10-3 combines with J gene TRBJ2-7, with 12 bases that match TRBD2. The clonotype comes from a human patient who had a liver transplant. Some T cells here may be from the graft donor. This chain's CDR3 is CAISGRLAGESEQYF. The CDR3 DNA sequence: TGTGCCATCAGTGGCCGACTAGCGGGAGAAAGCGAGCAGTACTTC.